This section outlines one T cell receptor (beta chain) sequence together with its context. This entry belongs to a study of cytomegalovirus exposure and HLA in healthy donors. This CDR3 is built from 15 residues. Trimming took 6 bases from V and 7 from J; bases not matched to a gene: 12. Germline CDR1 reads MDHEN; CDR2 reads SYDVKM. The PCR had 60 Vbeta and 13 Jbeta primers. This table comes from immunoSEQ multiplex PCR, and its TCRdb copy is limited to in-frame clones, with some not included. Here the sample spans about 140,000 clones, roughly 77% being singletons. V and J are TRBV28 and TRBJ2-5; 9 bases are shared with TRBD2. Sequencing used PBMCs. The clonotype originates from a female donor in good health and CMV-seronegative. CDR3 DNA sequence: TGTGCCAGCAGCCTTAGCGGGAGTGGAGTTTGGACCCAGTACTTC. It encodes CASSLSGSGVWTQYF. The whole variable domain, filled in from reference TRBV28 and TRBJ2-5, reads DVKVTQSSRYLVKRTGEKVFLECVQDMDHENMFWYRQDPGLGLRLIYFSYDVKMKEKGDIPEGYSVSREKKERFSLILESASTNQTSMYLCASSLSGSGVWTQYFGPGTRLLVL.